A single sample gave rise to the 27 T cell receptor beta chains below, sequenced in a study of T cell repertoires in cytomegalovirus infection. These receptors have no known antigen. TCRdb used MiXCR to reprocess the reads, holding one entry per CDR3 protein. Among about 920,000 distinct CDR3 sequences listed, about a third were seen once. Sequences were derived from cultured CD8+ T cells from PBMCs, sampled from culture after CMV antigen stimulation. The receptors originated from a human donor in good health (CMV status not recorded). Some clones in this sample may be carry-over from other donors' samples.

The rearrangement uses TRBV12-3 or TRBV12-4 and TRBJ2-5; D ambiguous. This CDR3 is 16 amino acids long. The V and J ends lost 5 bases and 2 bases respectively, with 18 bases between them. The CDR3 DNA sequence: TGTGCCAGCAGTCCCTTGGGTCCCAGAACTCAAGAGACCCAGTACTTC. Translated: CASSPLGPRTQETQYF.

This sequence joins TRBV5-1 and TRBJ1-1; D uncertain. The CDR3 sequence is 15 residues long. CDR1 and CDR2 (germline): SGHRS, YFSETQ. Deletions cut 6 bases from V and 1 base from J, with 16 bases between. The CDR3 DNA sequence: TGCGCCAGCACCAGCGATGGGGTGGAGAACACTGAAGCTTTCTTT. Translation gives CASTSDGVENTEAFF.

This clonotype has ten or more counts. The rearrangement links TRBV12-3 or TRBV12-4 to TRBJ1-1, with D perhaps TRBD1 (6 bases). The CDR3 consists of 12 residues. Trimming shortened V by 7 bases and J by 6 bases, and 12 bases separated the two germline ends. This CDR3 reads CASTLGGPEAFF. The CDR3 DNA sequence: TGTGCCAGCACCTTAGGGGGTCCTGAAGCTTTCTTT.

This chain links TRBV6-1 with TRBJ1-5; 9 nucleotides match TRBD1. Per germline, CDR1 MNHNS and CDR2 SASEGT. The CDR3 loop spans 15 amino acids. V shed 6 bases and J 2 bases; nucleotides not matched to a gene: 5. CDR3 protein: CASRKDRGGNQPQHF. The CDR3 DNA sequence: TGTGCCAGCAGGAAGGACAGGGGAGGCAATCAGCCCCAGCATTTT.

This chain links TRBV7-9 with TRBJ1-5; 7 positions match TRBD1. This CDR3 has 17 residues. CDR1 and CDR2 (germline): SEHNR, FQNEAQ (reference sequence). Trimming cost V 8 bases and J 9 bases; bases outside gene matches: 22. The CDR3 region has the DNA TGTGCCAGCCGAACATTGACAGGGTGGAAATTGATGCGGCCCCAGCATTTT. Translating gives CASRTLTGWKLMRPQHF.

This chain uses TRBV20-1 with TRBJ2-1; D may correspond to TRBD1 or TRBD2 (5 bases each). The CDR3 spans 15 residues. Germline CDR1 and CDR2: DFQATT and SNEGSKA (reference sequence). V was clipped by 0 bases and J by 1 base, with 10 bases between them. This chain's CDR3 is CSARDGGRSYNEQFF. Written as DNA, the CDR3 is TGCAGTGCTAGAGATGGGGGTAGATCCTACAATGAGCAGTTCTTC.

In this sample, this clonotype turned up a few times. This chain uses TRBV10-2 with TRBJ2-1; D unresolved. V lost 6 bases to trimming and J lost 3 bases, with 6 bases between them. The CDR3 is 12 residues long. Germline V CDR1 and CDR2: WSHSY, SAAADI. This CDR3 is CASRQNYNEQFF. Written as DNA, the CDR3 is TGCGCCAGCAGGCAAAACTACAATGAGCAGTTCTTC.

The chain is built from TRBV28 and TRBJ2-1; 7 bases agree with TRBD1. Trimming removed 3 bases from V and 4 bases from J; junction bases left unmatched: 3. The CDR3 runs to 14 residues. Germline loops: CDR1 MDHEN, CDR2 SYDVKM. This CDR3 is CASSFGQVYNEQFF. The CDR3 DNA reads as TGTGCCAGCAGTTTCGGACAGGTATACAATGAGCAGTTCTTC. The full variable domain, with the rest looked up from reference TRBV28 and TRBJ2-1, is DVKVTQSSRYLVKRTGEKVFLECVQDMDHENMFWYRQDPGLGLRLIYFSYDVKMKEKGDIPEGYSVSREKKERFSLILESASTNQTSMYLCASSFGQVYNEQFFGPGTRLTVL.

The J gene is TRBJ2-3, the V gene TRBV12-3 or TRBV12-4; no firm D call. Trimming removed 3 bases from V and 0 bases from J, with 10 bases in between. The CDR3 covers 15 residues. CDR3 in amino acids: CASSFSSASTDTQYF. In DNA, the CDR3 is TGTGCCAGCAGTTTCTCCAGCGCTAGCACAGATACGCAGTATTTT.

Ten or more counts support this clonotype. The rearrangement uses TRBV7-8 and TRBJ2-4; D gene unclear. Trimming removed 0 bases from V and 8 bases from J, with 5 bases in between. Germline V CDR1 and CDR2: SGHVS, FQNEAQ. The CDR3 contains 12 residues. CDR3 residues: CASSLASHIQYF. The DNA of the CDR3 is TGTGCCAGCAGCTTAGCAAGCCACATTCAGTACTTC.

On this clonotype: A much larger clone sits a single nucleotide away, making a read error possible. This chain links TRBV12-3 or TRBV12-4 with TRBJ1-1, with D unclear. The CDR3 contains 12 residues. CDR3 nucleotides: TGTGTCAGCAGTTGGGGTGTTACTGAAGCTTTCTTT. It specifies CVSSWGVTEAFF.

This clonotype was picked up a small number of times. This chain connects TRBV7-9 to TRBJ2-5; D perhaps matches TRBD1 (6 bases). In germline, CDR1 is SEHNR, CDR2 FQNEAQ (reference sequence). CDR3 length: 17 residues. V was shortened by 5 bases and J by 4 bases, with 23 bases between the two germline ends. The CDR3: CASSPPRTGLGGETQYF. Written as DNA, the CDR3 is TGTGCCAGCAGCCCGCCCCGCACAGGGTTAGGTGGAGAGACCCAGTACTTC.

V is TRBV12-3 or TRBV12-4 and J is TRBJ2-1; D is uncertain. The CDR3 contains 15 residues. V dropped 7 bases and J dropped 4 bases, with 17 bases sitting between them. CDR3 nucleotides: TGTGCCAGCACCTTTCACGACGAGATATACAATGAGCAGTTCTTC. Its translation: CASTFHDEIYNEQFF.

This clonotype was detected a few times. J is TRBJ2-3 and V is TRBV19; D remains unclear. The CDR3 contains 15 residues. CDR1 is LNHDA, CDR2 SQIVND, per germline (reference sequence). V was cut by 1 base and J by 6 bases, with 14 bases left in between. The CDR3 DNA follows: TGTGCCAGTAGTATAGGTCCGAGCAACTTGGATACGCAGTATTTT. The encoded protein is CASSIGPSNLDTQYF.

This clonotype was counted many times. The rearrangement links TRBV6-1 to TRBJ1-5; D not certain. The CDR3 is made up of 15 amino acids. The germline V and J ends were trimmed by 1 base and 3 bases, with 10 bases remaining between them. In germline, CDR1 is MNHNS, CDR2 SASEGT. The CDR3 DNA reads as TGTGCCAGCAGTGAAGGTGAACAAAACAATCAGCCCCAGCATTTT. It translates to CASSEGEQNNQPQHF.

In this sample, this clonotype turned up a few times. The chain carries TRBV6-6 and TRBJ2-7, with D maybe TRBD1 (5 bases). Germline loops: CDR1 MNHNY, CDR2 SVGAGI (reference sequence). This CDR3 is 13 amino acids long. V lost 5 bases and J 3 bases, leaving 11 bases between the germline ends. CDR3 residues: CASSGADYYEQYV. The CDR3 nucleotides are TGTGCCAGCAGTGGGGCAGATTACTACGAGCAGTACGTC.

This chain links TRBV7-3 with TRBJ2-2, with a tentative D call TRBD1 (6 bases). The CDR3 loop spans 15 amino acids. V dropped 4 bases and J dropped 4 bases, with 13 bases sitting between them. Germline V lookup: CDR1 SGHTA, CDR2 FQGTGA. CDR3 sequence: CASSSYRASTGELFF. CDR3 coding DNA: TGTGCCAGCAGCTCGTACAGGGCGAGCACCGGGGAGCTGTTTTTT.

This clonotype was counted a few times. The V gene is TRBV29-1, the J gene TRBJ2-7, with 9 bases identical to TRBD1. The CDR3 loop spans 13 amino acids. Germline values: CDR1 SQVTM, CDR2 ANQGSEA. Trimming cost V 4 bases and J 1 base; bases outside gene matches: 2. The CDR3 bases are TGCAGCGTTGTGGGGACAGGGTCCTACGAGCAGTACTTC. Translation: CSVVGTGSYEQYF.

The chain joins TRBV7-9 to TRBJ2-2, with D perhaps matching TRBD2 (7 bases). Germline CDR1 SEHNR, CDR2 FQNEAQ (reference sequence). Between the trimmed V and J ends, which lost 1 base and 0 bases, there was a span of 12 bases. The CDR3 is 17 amino acids. CDR3 protein: CASSLVGRGPNTGELFF. The CDR3 region has the DNA TGTGCCAGCAGCTTAGTAGGGCGGGGGCCGAACACCGGGGAGCTGTTTTTT.

This clonotype occurred a few times. The CDR3 spells CAISARDRSNTF. The CDR3 DNA sequence: TGTGCCATCAGTGCTAGGGACCGCAGCAACACCTTC. The chain has TRBV10-3 and TRBJ1-2; TRBD1 is a possible D gene (5 bases). Per the germline V gene, CDR1 is ENHRY and CDR2 is SYGVKD. The V end lost 4 bases, the J end lost 12 bases, and 15 bases lay between the germline ends. The CDR3 consists of 12 residues.

The chain recombines TRBV20-1 with TRBJ2-7, with D possibly TRBD2 on 6 matching bases. Germline V lookup: CDR1 DFQATT, CDR2 SNEGSKA (reference sequence). The CDR3 has 13 amino acids. V was clipped by 5 bases and J by 3 bases, with 14 bases between them. The CDR3 region is CSADGLTGYEQYF. For the CDR3, the DNA is TGCAGTGCTGATGGACTAACCGGCTACGAGCAGTACTTC.

This clonotype was detected only a few times. Written as DNA, the CDR3 is TGTGCCAGCAGCGTCTACGAGCAGTACGTC. As protein: CASSVYEQYV. The gene calls are TRBV2 and TRBJ2-7; D gene ambiguous. The germline V gene encodes CDR1 SNHLY and CDR2 FYNNEI. The CDR3 is made up of 10 amino acids. Trimming removed 6 bases at V and 3 bases at J, with 3 bases between.

The CDR3 sequence: CASARTAYNNQPQHF. The CDR3 DNA is TGCGCCAGCGCCCGGACAGCGTATAACAATCAGCCCCAGCATTTT. V gene TRBV4-3 combines with J gene TRBJ1-5; tentative D call: TRBD1 (6 bases). This CDR3 is 15 amino acids long. Germline V CDR1 and CDR2: LGHNA, YSLEER. Trimming pared 8 bases from V and 3 bases from J, leaving 17 bases between.

This clonotype was picked up a small number of times. The chain combines TRBV6-2 or TRBV6-3 with TRBJ1-1; 7 bases are a match to TRBD1. CDR3 length: 14 residues. J gave up 4 bases and V 5 bases, and 7 bases lay outside the gene matches. CDR1 and CDR2 from the germline V gene are MNHEY and SVGEGT. CDR3 sequence: CASSQTGMGTEAFF. CDR3 nucleotides: TGTGCCAGCAGTCAGACAGGGATGGGCACTGAAGCTTTCTTT.

Regarding this clonotype: A clone one base away is much larger, so this may be a read error. The chain links TRBV7-2 to TRBJ1-1; no definite D call. Germline V gives CDR1 SGHTA, CDR2 FQGNSA. There are 16 residues in the CDR3. The CDR3 reads CVSSPRGNRLNTEAFF. CDR3 sequence (DNA): TGTGTCAGCAGCCCCAGAGGTAACAGATTGAACACTGAAGCTTTCTTT.

This chain links TRBV27 with TRBJ1-2; tentatively, D is TRBD1 (6 bases). The CDR3 runs to 14 residues. Germline V gene data show CDR1 as MNHEY and CDR2 as SMNVEV (reference sequence). Trimming took off 5 bases at V and 4 bases at J, with 14 bases between the two ends. The CDR3 here is CASSPGRGPYGYTF. CDR3 DNA: TGTGCCAGCAGTCCCGGCAGGGGTCCCTATGGCTACACCTTC.

This clonotype was recorded a few times. This rearrangement joins TRBV20-1 to TRBJ2-1, with a tentative D call TRBD1 (6 bases). This CDR3 region has 13 residues. CDR1 and CDR2 from the germline V gene are DFQATT and SNEGSKA (reference sequence). Trimming stripped 1 base from V and 8 bases from J, with 12 bases between. CDR3 nucleotide sequence: TGCAGTGCTAGAGCCCCAGGGGAGTATGAGCAGTTCTTC. Amino acids: CSARAPGEYEQFF.